This entry concerns a single T cell receptor beta chain. The CDR3 runs to 16 residues. Germline loops: CDR1 MNHEY, CDR2 SVGEGT. V lost 7 bases, J lost 6 bases, and 12 bases stayed unmatched. The sample comes from a study of blood T cells in healthy people across ages. The second PCR ran 7 to 11 cycles with a sample-barcoded 5' primer and J-beta primers. A 12-random-nucleotide template-switch adaptor tagged each cDNA molecule. TCRdb recomputed calls from the 5' RACE reads with MiXCR, one row per CDR3 protein. Among roughly 2 million distinct CDR3 sequences listed, around half were seen once. The chain links TRBV6-2 or TRBV6-3 to TRBJ2-1; TRBD2 agrees at 10 bases. The receptor comes from a woman aged 40 to 50 in good health. The material sequenced was blood. CDR3: CASNIAGGAGANEQFF. The CDR3 nucleotides read TGTGCCAGCAATATAGCGGGGGGCGCGGGTGCCAATGAGCAGTTCTTC.